This T cell receptor beta chain was found in a study of cytomegalovirus exposure and HLA in healthy donors. Germline V gene lookup returns CDR1 SGHRS and CDR2 YFSETQ. Trimming left V 0 bases short and J 1 base short, with 8 bases between. The CDR3 length is 15 residues. Clones were read by immunoSEQ multiplex PCR, and TCRdb kept only the in-frame ones, dropping some. The top ten hold 25% to 30% of the sample, which has fewer than 150,000 clones, approximately 82% seen once. Specimen: PBMCs. The chain uses TRBV5-1 and TRBJ2-1; D is perhaps TRBD2 (5 bases). The source is a man aged 30 to 39 in good health and CMV-seropositive. This chain's CDR3 is CASSLALASYNEQFF. CDR3 DNA sequence: TGCGCCAGCAGCTTGGCTCTAGCTTCCTACAATGAGCAGTTCTTC.